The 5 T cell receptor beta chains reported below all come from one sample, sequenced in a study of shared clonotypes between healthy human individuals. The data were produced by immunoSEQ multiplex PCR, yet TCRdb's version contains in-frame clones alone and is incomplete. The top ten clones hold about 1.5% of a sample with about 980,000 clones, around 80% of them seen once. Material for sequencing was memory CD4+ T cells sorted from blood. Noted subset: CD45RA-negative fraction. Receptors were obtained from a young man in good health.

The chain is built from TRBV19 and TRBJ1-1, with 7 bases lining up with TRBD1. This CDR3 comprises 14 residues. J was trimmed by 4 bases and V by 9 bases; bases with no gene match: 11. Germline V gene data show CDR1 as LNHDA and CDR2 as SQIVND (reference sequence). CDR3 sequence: CASRGDRAGTEAFF. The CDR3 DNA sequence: TGTGCCAGCCGCGGTGACAGGGCGGGCACTGAAGCTTTCTTT.

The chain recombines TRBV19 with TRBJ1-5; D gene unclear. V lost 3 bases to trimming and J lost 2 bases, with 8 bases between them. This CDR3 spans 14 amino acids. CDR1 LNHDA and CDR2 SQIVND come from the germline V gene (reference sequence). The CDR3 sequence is CASSIGVGNQPQHF. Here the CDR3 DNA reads TGTGCCAGTAGTATCGGGGTCGGCAATCAGCCCCAGCATTTT. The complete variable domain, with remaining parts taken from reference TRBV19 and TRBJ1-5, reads DGGITQSPKYLFRKEGQNVTLSCEQNLNHDAMYWYRQDPGQGLRLIYYSQIVNDFQKGDIAEGYSVSREKKESFPLTVTSAQKNPTAFYLCASSIGVGNQPQHFGDGTRLSIL.

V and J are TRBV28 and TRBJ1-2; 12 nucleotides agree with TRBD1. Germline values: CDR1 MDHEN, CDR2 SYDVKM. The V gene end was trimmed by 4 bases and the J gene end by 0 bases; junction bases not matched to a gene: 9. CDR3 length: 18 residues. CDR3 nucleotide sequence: TGTGCCAGCAGTTGGGGGGGACAGGGGGCCTCCCCTAACTATGGCTACACCTTC. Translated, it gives CASSWGGQGASPNYGYTF.

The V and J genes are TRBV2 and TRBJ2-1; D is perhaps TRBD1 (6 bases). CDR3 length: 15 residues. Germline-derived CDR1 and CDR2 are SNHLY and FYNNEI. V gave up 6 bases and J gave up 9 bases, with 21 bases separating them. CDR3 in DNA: TGTGCCAGCAGAGGGTCCCGGGCAGGGGCTGTTGAGCAGTTCTTC. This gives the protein CASRGSRAGAVEQFF.

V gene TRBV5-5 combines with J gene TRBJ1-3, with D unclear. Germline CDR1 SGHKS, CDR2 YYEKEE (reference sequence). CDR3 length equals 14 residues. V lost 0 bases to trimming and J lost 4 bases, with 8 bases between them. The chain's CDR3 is CASSLAVGGNTIYF. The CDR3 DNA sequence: TGTGCCAGCAGCTTGGCCGTGGGAGGAAACACCATATATTTT.